A single sample is the source of the 3 T cell receptor beta chains below, sequenced in a study of blood T cell repertoires in COVID-19. The data were produced by immunoSEQ multiplex PCR, yet TCRdb's version contains in-frame clones alone and is incomplete. Of roughly 260,000 clones in the sample, just over 90% were seen once. Material: PBMCs or T cells enriched from blood (not recorded which). These receptor sequences come from a young woman who had recovered from COVID-19.

The chain is built from TRBV7-2 and TRBJ2-5; D might be TRBD2 (5 bases). The CDR3 spans 16 residues. V lost 5 bases to trimming and J lost 9 bases, with 25 bases between them. Looked up from germline, CDR1 is SGHTA and CDR2 is FQGNSA. The CDR3, as DNA: TGTGCCAGCAGCCCCACGTCTGACCCTTGGGGAGTGGCCCAGTACTTC. Protein sequence: CASSPTSDPWGVAQYF.

V is TRBV7-8 and J is TRBJ2-7, with 7 nucleotides matching TRBD1. After removal of 5 bases from V and 2 bases from J, the junction contained 12 bases not matched to a gene. The CDR3 has 16 residues. The V gene's germline CDR1 is SGHVS and CDR2 FQNEAQ. The CDR3 is CASSGDRVGWTYEQYF. The CDR3 DNA sequence: TGTGCCAGCAGCGGAGACAGGGTGGGGTGGACCTACGAGCAGTACTTC.

The chain carries TRBV4-1 and TRBJ1-6; D uncertain. This CDR3 has 13 amino acids. The germline gives CDR1 MGHRA, CDR2 YSYEKL. Trimming took 3 bases from V and 9 from J, leaving 9 bases between them. The DNA for the CDR3 is TGCGCCAGCAGCCAGGAGGACGGTTCACCCCTCCACTTT. Translated, it gives CASSQEDGSPLHF.